The sample holds many counts of the clone carrying this T cell receptor beta chain. Its antigen is not identified. The data stem from a study of CD8 T cells in ankylosing spondylitis. Scientists made TCR beta libraries using quantitative 5'-RACE with molecular barcodes. MiXCR was run by TCRdb on the 5' RACE reads, yielding one entry per CDR3 protein. The table lists about 140,000 distinct CDR3 sequences, about a third of them singletons. Overall study findings and caveats: Eight or nine highly homologous variants made up a TCR beta motif that seemed to typify ankylosing spondylitis blood.

Germline V gene sequence: CDR1 SGHRS, CDR2 YFSETQ. V lost 3 bases and J 11 bases, leaving 14 bases between the germline ends. The CDR3 totals 12 residues. Sequencing was performed on synovial fluid, either unsorted or a sorted T cell fraction (not recorded which). The source of this sequence is a male donor with ankylosing spondylitis. The chain recombines TRBV5-1 with TRBJ2-5; D possibly matches TRBD1 or TRBD2 (5 bases each). The CDR3 here is CASSSTVGVQYF. CDR3 nucleotide sequence: TGCGCCAGCAGCTCGACCGTGGGGGTTCAGTACTTC.